Listed below are T cell receptor beta chains from one sample, sequenced in a study of CD8+ T cells in alopecia areata. Method: immunoSEQ multiplex PCR; TCRdb's copy keeps in-frame clones and lacks some. The table has some 150,000 clones, around 83% seen once. The sample was CD8+ T cells sorted from blood, taken at week 4, from a patient treated with tofacitinib. The receptor set was obtained from a human donor with alopecia areata. Each CDR3 is given with its conserved first and last residue. D genes are given only for firm matches. The size of a clone is reported for some rows only, either as once, few or many, or as a class for expanded clones.

>-|13|TRBJ2-7|TRBV6-5|TRBD2
CASSGRTRDEQYF
TGTGCCAGCAGTGGACGGACTAGAGACGAGCAGTACTTC
>-|17|TRBJ2-1|TRBV6-1|TRBD2
CASSDEKRGLAGIGQFF
TGTGCCAGCAGTGACGAAAAGAGGGGACTAGCGGGGATAGGGCAGTTCTTC
>-|13|TRBJ2-1|TRBV29-1|-
CSVSGGPYNEQFF
TGCAGCGTTTCGGGGGGCCCCTACAATGAGCAGTTCTTC
>-|16|TRBJ2-7|TRBV29-1|TRBD1
CSVGGWGRGQSYEQYF
TGCAGCGTTGGAGGATGGGGCAGGGGGCAGTCCTACGAGCAGTACTTC
>-|14|TRBJ2-3|TRBV5-4|-
CASSLTGFVDTQYF
TGTGCCAGCAGCTTGACAGGGTTCGTAGATACGCAGTATTTT
>-|10|TRBJ1-4|TRBV2|-
CASSEPKLFF
TGTGCCAGCAGTGAACCCAAACTGTTTTTT
>-|12|TRBJ2-7|TRBV29-1|-
CSAAEGSYEQYF
TGCAGCGCCGCCGAAGGGTCCTACGAGCAGTACTTC
>-|15|TRBJ2-6|TRBV29-1|-
CSVILFLSGANVLTF
TGCAGCGTTATCTTATTCCTCTCTGGGGCCAACGTCCTGACTTTC
>-|11|TRBJ2-1|TRBV29-1|-
CSDLKGNEQFF
TGCAGCGACCTGAAGGGTAATGAGCAGTTCTTC
>-|14|TRBJ1-1|TRBV27|TRBD1
CASSSRGVHTEAFF
TGTGCCAGCAGTTCCAGGGGGGTTCACACTGAAGCTTTCTTT
>-|16|TRBJ2-7|TRBV7-9|-
CASSGGSDQEGYEQYF
TGTGCCAGCAGCGGGGGTTCCGACCAAGAGGGCTACGAGCAGTACTTC
>-|14|TRBJ2-1|TRBV5-6|TRBD2
CASSPGLGGNEQFF
TGTGCCAGCAGCCCCGGCCTGGGGGGGAATGAGCAGTTCTTC
>-|15|TRBJ2-7|TRBV10-3|-
CAIRENPNYSYEQYF
TGTGCCATCAGGGAGAATCCCAACTACTCCTACGAGCAGTACTTC
>once|13|TRBJ1-2|TRBV25-1|-
CASSEVANYGYTF
TGTGCCAGCAGTGAGGTAGCCAACTATGGCTACACCTTC
>once|14|TRBJ2-7|TRBV13|-
CASSLGQRDYEQYF
TGTGCCAGCAGCTTAGGCCAGAGGGACTACGAGCAGTACTTC
>-|16|TRBJ2-2|TRBV27|TRBD2
CASSLRLAGNTGELFF
TGTGCCAGCAGTTTACGGCTAGCGGGGAACACCGGGGAGCTGTTTTTT
>-|15|TRBJ2-7|TRBV5-1|-
CASSLGGAPSYEQYF
TGCGCCAGCAGCTTGGGGGGCGCGCCCTCCTACGAGCAGTACTTC
>-|15|TRBJ2-3|TRBV7-8|-
CASSYKAALRDTQYF
TGTGCCAGCAGCTATAAGGCAGCGTTGAGAGATACGCAGTATTTT
>few|16|TRBJ2-7|TRBV5-1|TRBD1
CASSLDRDSNSYEQYF
TGCGCCAGCAGCTTAGACCGGGACAGCAACTCCTACGAGCAGTACTTC
>-|14|TRBJ2-7|TRBV13|-
CASSFSGTTYEQYF
TGTGCCAGCAGCTTTTCGGGAACCACCTACGAGCAGTACTTC
>-|15|TRBJ2-1|TRBV13|TRBD1
CASSLGTGTYNEQFF
TGTGCCAGCAGCTTAGGGACAGGGACCTACAATGAGCAGTTCTTC
>-|14|TRBJ1-2|TRBV29-1|-
CSVEETGSFYGYTF
TGCAGCGTTGAAGAAACAGGGTCCTTCTATGGCTACACCTTC
>-|15|TRBJ2-3|TRBV5-4|TRBD2
CASRILAGVTDTQYF
TGTGCCAGCAGAATTCTAGCGGGAGTAACAGATACGCAGTATTTT
>-|11|TRBJ2-3|TRBV7-6|-
CASSPGGTQYF
TGTGCCAGCAGCCCCGGGGGTACGCAGTATTTT
>-|15|TRBJ2-3|TRBV7-3|TRBD2
CASSQGGQDTDTQYF
TGTGCCAGCAGTCAGGGAGGGCAGGACACAGATACGCAGTATTTT
>-|16|TRBJ2-2|TRBV5-1|-
CASSLEPGRDTGELFF
TGCGCCAGCAGCTTGGAGCCAGGGAGAGACACCGGGGAGCTGTTTTTT
>-|15|TRBJ2-1|TRBV7-9|TRBD2
CASSLGGRDYNEQFF
TGTGCCAGCAGCTTAGGCGGGAGGGATTACAATGAGCAGTTCTTC
>few|15|TRBJ2-1|TRBV5-6|-
CASSYDSGIISEQFF
TGTGCCAGCAGCTACGACTCCGGAATCATCTCGGAGCAGTTCTTC
>-|12|TRBJ2-1|TRBV30|-
CAWSKFNNEQFF
TGTGCCTGGAGTAAATTCAACAATGAGCAGTTCTTC
>-|14|TRBJ2-3|TRBV6-5|-
CASRLSVGTDTQYF
TGTGCCAGCAGGCTCAGCGTAGGCACAGATACGCAGTATTTT
>-|15|TRBJ2-1|TRBV4-1|TRBD2
CASSLSGGSGREQFF
TGCGCCAGCAGCCTGAGCGGGGGGTCCGGTAGGGAGCAGTTCTTC
>-|15|TRBJ2-1|TRBV7-9|-
CASSYGVGMLGEQFF
TGTGCCAGCAGCTACGGAGTGGGGATGTTAGGTGAGCAGTTCTTC
>-|13|TRBJ2-1|TRBV7-9|TRBD2
CASSQTSDNEQFF
TGTGCCAGCAGCCAGACTAGCGACAATGAGCAGTTCTTC
>-|16|TRBJ2-1|TRBV14|-
CASSQPSRVEGNEQFF
TGTGCCAGCAGCCAACCATCTAGGGTCGAAGGCAATGAGCAGTTCTTC
>-|13|TRBJ1-2|TRBV29-1|-
CSVERQVPYGYTF
TGCAGCGTTGAACGTCAGGTTCCCTATGGCTACACCTTC
>-|15|TRBJ2-7|TRBV6-5|-
CASSYSSPKPYEQYF
TGTGCCAGCAGTTACTCGAGTCCTAAACCCTACGAGCAGTACTTC
>-|12|TRBJ1-2|TRBV2|-
CALQIEFYGYTF
TGTGCCCTACAGATAGAGTTCTATGGCTACACCTTC
>-|16|TRBJ2-1|TRBV30|-
CAWSPPSAGGPIVRFF
TGTGCCTGGAGTCCCCCGAGCGCCGGGGGGCCCATTGTCAGGTTCTTC
>-|16|TRBJ2-4|TRBV30|TRBD2
CAWSVLAGGDKNIQYF
TGTGCCTGGAGTGTTCTAGCGGGAGGGGACAAAAACATTCAGTACTTC
>-|15|TRBJ2-7|TRBV11-2|-
CASSPGGGSSYEQYF
TGTGCCAGCAGCCCAGGAGGAGGGAGCTCCTACGAGCAGTACTTC
>-|16|TRBJ1-2|TRBV4-1|-
CASSQEAFLQLYGYTF
TGCGCCAGCAGCCAAGAAGCGTTTCTCCAACTCTATGGCTACACCTTC
>-|15|TRBJ2-2|TRBV7-4|TRBD1
CASSFRQGDTGELFF
TGTGCCAGCAGCTTTAGACAGGGGGACACCGGGGAGCTGTTTTTT
>-|16|TRBJ2-6|TRBV7-9|-
CASSSNRVDGANVLTF
TGTGCCAGCAGCTCTAACAGGGTTGATGGGGCCAACGTCCTGACTTTC
>-|18|TRBJ2-1|TRBV11-2|TRBD1
CASSDTGQALTPWYEQFF
TGTGCCAGCAGCGATACCGGACAGGCCCTGACCCCATGGTATGAGCAGTTCTTC
>-|19|TRBJ2-1|TRBV7-6|TRBD1
CASSHSDRTTGGRGGEQFF
TGTGCCAGCAGCCACAGTGACCGAACAACAGGGGGGCGCGGTGGTGAGCAGTTCTTC
>-|12|TRBJ2-1|TRBV7-6|-
CASSPGAAEQFF
TGTGCCAGCAGCCCCGGGGCGGCGGAGCAGTTCTTC
>-|13|TRBJ1-5|TRBV27|-
CASSLSMDQPQHF
TGTGCCAGCAGTTTAAGTATGGATCAGCCCCAGCATTTT
>-|16|TRBJ2-7|TRBV7-9|-
CASRKSPGQGADEQYF
TGTGCCAGCAGAAAAAGTCCGGGACAAGGGGCGGACGAGCAGTACTTC
>-|14|TRBJ2-7|TRBV2|TRBD1
CATSPGTGAYEQYF
TGTGCCACCTCTCCGGGGACAGGAGCCTACGAGCAGTACTTC
>-|13|TRBJ2-7|TRBV5-1|-
CASSSGPSSEQYF
TGCGCCAGCAGCTCCGGCCCCTCCTCCGAGCAGTACTTC
>-|14|TRBJ2-7|TRBV2|TRBD1
CASSDSTGGSEQYF
TGTGCCAGCAGTGACTCGACAGGGGGCTCCGAGCAGTACTTC
>few|18|TRBJ2-2|TRBV21-1|-
CASSKALLVTPNTGELFF
TGTGCCAGCAGCAAAGCGCTCCTTGTCACTCCGAACACCGGGGAGCTGTTTTTT
>few|11|TRBJ2-5|TRBV6-6|-
CASSYGETQYF
TGTGCCAGCAGTTACGGGGAGACCCAGTACTTC
>-|12|TRBJ2-7|TRBV30|-
CAWSVLGNEQYF
TGTGCCTGGAGTGTACTAGGTAACGAGCAGTACTTC
>-|14|TRBJ2-1|TRBV29-1|-
CSVEPGQGGNEQFF
TGCAGCGTTGAACCCGGTCAGGGGGGCAATGAGCAGTTCTTC
>-|14|TRBJ2-1|TRBV7-8|-
CASGSDPTHYEQFF
TGTGCCAGCGGATCAGACCCAACTCACTATGAGCAGTTCTTC